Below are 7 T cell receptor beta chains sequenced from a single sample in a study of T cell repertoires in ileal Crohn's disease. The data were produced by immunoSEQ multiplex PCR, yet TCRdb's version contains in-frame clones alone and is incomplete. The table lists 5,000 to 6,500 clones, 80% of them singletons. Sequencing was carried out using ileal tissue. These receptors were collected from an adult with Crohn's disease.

CDR3 DNA sequence: TGCGCCAGCAGCTCGTCCGGGACATCTAACTATGGCTACACCTTC. Translation gives CASSSSGTSNYGYTF. V gene TRBV5-1 combines with J gene TRBJ1-2; D might be TRBD1 (6 bases). This CDR3 is built from 15 residues. The V end was cut by 3 bases, the J end by 0 bases, with 12 bases between. CDR1 is SGHRS, CDR2 YFSETQ, per germline.

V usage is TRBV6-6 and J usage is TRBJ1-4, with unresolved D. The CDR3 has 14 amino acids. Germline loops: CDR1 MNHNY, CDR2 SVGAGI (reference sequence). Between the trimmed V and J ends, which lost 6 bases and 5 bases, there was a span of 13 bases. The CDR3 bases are TGTGCCAGCAGGCCCAGGCCAATGAATGAAAAACTGTTTTTT. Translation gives CASRPRPMNEKLFF.

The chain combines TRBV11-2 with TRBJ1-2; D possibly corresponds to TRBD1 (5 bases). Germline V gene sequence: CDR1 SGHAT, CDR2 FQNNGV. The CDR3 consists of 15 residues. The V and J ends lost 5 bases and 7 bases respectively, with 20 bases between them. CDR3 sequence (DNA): TGTGCCAGCAGCAAAACAGTTGGGCAGGGTTTTGGCTACACCTTC. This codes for CASSKTVGQGFGYTF.

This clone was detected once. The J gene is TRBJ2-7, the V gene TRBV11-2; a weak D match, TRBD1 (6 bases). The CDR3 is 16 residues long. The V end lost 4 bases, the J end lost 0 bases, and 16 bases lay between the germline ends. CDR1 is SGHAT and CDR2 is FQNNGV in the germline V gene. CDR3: CASSWHRDTISYEQYF. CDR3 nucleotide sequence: TGTGCCAGCAGCTGGCACCGGGACACGATCTCCTACGAGCAGTACTTC.

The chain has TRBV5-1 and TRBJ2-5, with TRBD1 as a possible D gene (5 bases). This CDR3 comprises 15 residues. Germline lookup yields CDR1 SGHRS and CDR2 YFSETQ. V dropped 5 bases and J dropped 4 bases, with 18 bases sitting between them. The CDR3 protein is CASRTSGAPPETQYF. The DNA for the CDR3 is TGCGCCAGCAGAACGAGTGGGGCCCCTCCAGAGACCCAGTACTTC.

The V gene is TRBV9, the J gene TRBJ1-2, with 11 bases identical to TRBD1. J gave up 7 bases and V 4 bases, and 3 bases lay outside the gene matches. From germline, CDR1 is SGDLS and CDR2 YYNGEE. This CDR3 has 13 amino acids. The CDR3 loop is CASSLGTGGGYTF. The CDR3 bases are TGTGCCAGCAGCCTAGGGACAGGGGGTGGCTACACCTTC.

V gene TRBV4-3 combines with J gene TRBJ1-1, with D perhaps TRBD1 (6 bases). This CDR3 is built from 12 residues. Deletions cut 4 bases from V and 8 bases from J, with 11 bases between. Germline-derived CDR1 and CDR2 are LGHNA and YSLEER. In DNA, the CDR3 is TGCGCCAGCAGCCGGGGGGGCCTAGAAGCTTTCTTT. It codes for CASSRGGLEAFF.